The entry below describes one TCR beta chain. Antigen unknown. The PCR employed 60 Vbeta primers together with 13 Jbeta primers. Generated by immunoSEQ multiplex PCR, the TCRdb table keeps only in-frame clones and is missing some. The sample yields about 140,000 clones, approximately 82% seen once. This sample is part of a study of cytomegalovirus exposure and HLA in healthy donors. Whole-study results and caveats: Later analysis found that TCR beta chains associated with HLA were more clonally expanded than other, equally common chains. Reports showed the classifier diagnosing cytomegalovirus status with high specificity and sensitivity.

The CDR3 sequence is 12 residues long. In germline, CDR1 is SGHRS, CDR2 YFSETQ. V lost 1 base and J 8 bases, leaving 9 bases between the germline ends. Sequencing used PBMCs. This receptor was taken from a woman in her sixties in good health and CMV-seropositive. V gene TRBV5-1 combines with J gene TRBJ1-1, with a possible D match to TRBD1 (5 bases). The CDR3 loop reads CASSLRDSEAFF. The CDR3 nucleotides are TGCGCCAGCAGCTTGAGGGACTCAGAAGCTTTCTTT.